A single sample is the source of the 31 T cell receptor beta chains below, sequenced in a study of CD8 T cells in Susac syndrome. RNA totalling about 0.45 to 1 ug underwent reverse transcription with random hexamers. TCRdb processed the immunoSEQ multiplex PCR reads anew with MiXCR; each CDR3 protein has one entry. Of about 180,000 distinct CDR3 sequences listed, around 94% are singletons. Sequenced sample: CD4+ T cells from PBMCs. Receptor source: a human donor with Susac syndrome.

J is TRBJ1-2 and V is TRBV6-6; D perhaps matches TRBD1 (5 bases). The V gene's germline CDR1 is MNHNY and CDR2 SVGAGI (reference sequence). Trimming left V 10 bases short and J 3 bases short, with 9 bases between. This CDR3 region has 11 residues. Here the CDR3 reads CATQGDYGYTF. The CDR3 DNA reads TGTGCCACCCAGGGCGACTATGGCTACACCTTC.

In its sample, this clonotype was seen once. V usage is TRBV11-2 and J usage is TRBJ1-2, with 11 bases that match TRBD1. Germline CDR1 is SGHAT and CDR2 is FQNNGV. V was pared by 1 base and J by 8 bases, with 6 bases of the junction left unmatched. The CDR3 loop spans 15 amino acids. The CDR3 sequence: CASSLGSGQGGGYTF. The CDR3 DNA sequence: TGTGCCAGCAGCTTAGGGTCGGGACAGGGGGGCGGCTACACCTTC.

The chain links TRBV28 to TRBJ2-2; no definite D call. The germline CDR1 and CDR2 sequences are MDHEN and SYDVKM. Trimming stripped 6 bases from V and 3 bases from J, with 8 bases between. The CDR3 consists of 13 residues. The CDR3: CASRETDTGELFF. The CDR3 DNA follows: TGTGCCAGCAGAGAGACTGACACCGGGGAGCTGTTTTTT. Full variable domain (rest looked up from reference TRBV28 and TRBJ2-2): DVKVTQSSRYLVKRTGEKVFLECVQDMDHENMFWYRQDPGLGLRLIYFSYDVKMKEKGDIPEGYSVSREKKERFSLILESASTNQTSMYLCASRETDTGELFFGEGSRLTVL.

The V call is TRBV11-2, the J call TRBJ1-2; D is perhaps TRBD1 (5 bases). Germline CDR1 SGHAT, CDR2 FQNNGV. Trimming cost V 5 bases and J 5 bases, with 15 bases left between them. The CDR3 contains 14 residues. In nucleotides, the CDR3 is TGTGCCAGCAGCCCTGGGACTGTCGGTTATGGCTACACCTTC. It codes for CASSPGTVGYGYTF.

This clonotype has only one observation. The chain combines TRBV30 with TRBJ1-2; perhaps TRBD1 as D (5 bases). V was pared by 0 bases and J by 4 bases, with 9 bases between. CDR1 is GTSNPN, CDR2 SVGIG, per germline (reference sequence). The CDR3 totals 13 residues. The CDR3 loop reads CAWSVGRRYGYTF. CDR3 DNA sequence: TGTGCCTGGAGTGTGGGACGGCGCTATGGCTACACCTTC.

The chain is built from TRBV29-1 and TRBJ2-1; 11 nucleotides match TRBD1. The V gene end was trimmed by 7 bases and the J gene end by 6 bases; junction bases not matched to a gene: 8. Germline loops: CDR1 SQVTM, CDR2 ANQGSEA. This CDR3 spans 14 amino acids. CDR3 region: CSERTGGGLNEQFF. CDR3 bases: TGCAGCGAGAGGACAGGGGGCGGTCTCAATGAGCAGTTCTTC.

This rearrangement joins TRBV19 to TRBJ1-1; D not resolved. CDR1 and CDR2 from the germline V gene are LNHDA and SQIVND (reference sequence). The CDR3 runs to 12 residues. V gave up 7 bases and J gave up 3 bases, with 9 bases separating them. DNA for the CDR3: TGTGCCAGTAAGGAAAGTTACACTGAAGCTTTCTTT. As protein: CASKESYTEAFF.

The rearrangement uses TRBV6-2 or TRBV6-3 and TRBJ1-1; D is ambiguous. This CDR3 comprises 14 residues. Germline V gives CDR1 MNHEY, CDR2 SVGEGT. V was clipped by 6 bases and J by 1 base, with 12 bases between them. The CDR3 here is CASRPDGRNTEAFF. CDR3 sequence (DNA): TGTGCCAGCAGACCAGATGGTAGGAACACTGAAGCTTTCTTT.

This chain connects TRBV20-1 to TRBJ2-1; 8 bases align to TRBD1. This CDR3 spans 14 amino acids. Germline CDR1 is DFQATT and CDR2 is SNEGSKA (reference sequence). Unmatched junction bases numbered 6, after V lost 5 bases and J lost 3 bases. CDR3 bases: TGCAGTGCTGCCAGGGGGCCTCTCTACAATGAGCAGTTCTTC. It specifies CSAARGPLYNEQFF.

This sequence joins TRBV7-9 and TRBJ2-1; D is uncertain. V gave up 0 bases and J gave up 1 base, with 7 bases separating them. Germline loops: CDR1 SEHNR, CDR2 FQNEAQ (reference sequence). This CDR3 comprises 15 residues. The CDR3 DNA reads as TGTGCCAGCAGCTTAGCGCCCGCGTCCTACAATGAGCAGTTCTTC. It encodes CASSLAPASYNEQFF.

V and J are TRBV30 and TRBJ1-6; 9 bases align to TRBD1. Germline V CDR1 and CDR2: GTSNPN, SVGIG (reference sequence). The V segment lost 2 bases and the J segment 5 bases; nucleotides outside the gene matches: 10. The CDR3 runs 17 residues. CDR3 DNA sequence: TGTGCCTGGAGTCAAAAGGACAGGGGTTTGGATAATTCACCCCTCCACTTT. Protein sequence: CAWSQKDRGLDNSPLHF.

CDR3 nucleotide sequence: TGTGCCAGCTCACCGACAGTGGTGGACACTGAAGCTTTCTTT. Translated, it gives CASSPTVVDTEAFF. The chain uses TRBV18 and TRBJ1-1; TRBD1 is a possible D gene (5 bases). V lost 3 bases and J 3 bases, leaving 11 bases between the germline ends. The germline V gene has CDR1 KGHSH and CDR2 LQKENI. CDR3 length: 14 amino acids.

V and J are TRBV21-1 and TRBJ2-1; TRBD2, the D gene given by the table, was not confirmed from the DNA. TRBV21-1 is recorded as a pseudogene. The CDR3 totals 20 residues. The chain's CDR3 is CASSPRRTSPFRGPYNEQFF. In DNA, the CDR3 is TGTGCCAGCAGCCCGCGGCGGACTAGTCCTTTCCGGGGCCCTTACAATGAGCAGTTCTTC.

The J gene is TRBJ2-4, the V gene TRBV29-1; TRBD1 aligns across 8 bases. CDR3 size: 15 residues. Unmatched junction bases numbered 4, after V lost 3 bases and J lost 0 bases. The germline V gene has CDR1 SQVTM and CDR2 ANQGSEA. DNA for the CDR3: TGCAGCGTTGAGTTAGGGACAGGAGCCAAAAACATTCAGTACTTC. It encodes CSVELGTGAKNIQYF.

J is TRBJ2-7 and V is TRBV7-2, with D unclear. V was shortened by 5 bases and J by 5 bases, with 13 bases between the two germline ends. Germline V gives CDR1 SGHTA, CDR2 FQGNSA. The CDR3 spans 13 residues. CDR3 amino acids: CASSLERLDEQYF. CDR3 nucleotides: TGTGCCAGCAGCCTAGAACGGTTGGACGAGCAGTACTTC.

CDR3 sequence reads: CASSFHGDTGELFF. Written as DNA, the CDR3 is TGTGCCAGCAGTTTCCACGGAGACACCGGGGAGCTGTTTTTT. The chain links TRBV28 to TRBJ2-2; D remains ambiguous. CDR1 is MDHEN and CDR2 is SYDVKM in the germline V gene. This CDR3 has 14 residues. Trimming stripped 3 bases from V and 3 bases from J, with 8 bases between. Using reference TRBV28 and TRBJ2-2 for the parts outside the CDR3, the full variable domain is DVKVTQSSRYLVKRTGEKVFLECVQDMDHENMFWYRQDPGLGLRLIYFSYDVKMKEKGDIPEGYSVSREKKERFSLILESASTNQTSMYLCASSFHGDTGELFFGEGSRLTVL.

This clonotype was observed a single time. The chain links TRBV6-2 or TRBV6-3 to TRBJ2-1; TRBD1 is a possible D gene (5 bases). The CDR3 spans 15 residues. V lost 7 bases to trimming and J lost 0 bases, with 13 bases between them. Germline CDR1 MNHEY, CDR2 SVGEGT. The CDR3 region is CASIHRKSSYNEQFF. The DNA of the CDR3 is TGTGCCAGCATTCACAGGAAAAGCTCCTACAATGAGCAGTTCTTC.

V and J are TRBV30 and TRBJ1-2; TRBD1 aligns across 9 bases. The CDR3 is 13 residues long. V was pared by 4 bases and J by 6 bases, with 6 bases of the junction left unmatched. Germline CDR1 reads GTSNPN; CDR2 reads SVGIG (reference sequence). CDR3 DNA sequence: TGTGCCTGGACCCCGGACAGGGGACATGGCTACACCTTC. This encodes CAWTPDRGHGYTF. Full variable domain (rest looked up from reference TRBV30 and TRBJ1-2): SQTIHQWPATLVQPVGSPLSLECTVEGTSNPNLYWYRQAAGRGLQLLFYSVGIGQISSEVPQNLSASRPQDRQFILSSKKLLLSDSGFYLCAWTPDRGHGYTFGSGTRLTVV.

The rearrangement uses TRBV14 and TRBJ1-2, with unresolved D. This CDR3 contains 13 residues. V was pared by 2 bases and J by 4 bases, with 8 bases between. Germline V gives CDR1 SGHDN, CDR2 FVKESK. The CDR3 DNA is TGTGCCAGCAGCCAATCAGGATTCTATGGCTACACCTTC. Protein: CASSQSGFYGYTF.

The chain couples TRBV6-5 to TRBJ1-2; possibly TRBD1 for D (5 bases). The CDR3 is 14 residues long. CDR1 is MNHEY, CDR2 SVGAGI, per germline. V dropped 0 bases and J dropped 4 bases, with 9 bases sitting between them. The CDR3 DNA is TGTGCCAGCAGTTACTCGCCAGGGTCCTATGGCTACACCTTC. This codes for CASSYSPGSYGYTF.

The genes are TRBV7-7 and TRBJ2-2; 8 bases line up with TRBD2. The germline V gene encodes CDR1 SSHAT and CDR2 FNYEAQ (reference sequence). The CDR3 covers 16 residues. After removal of 2 bases from V and 0 bases from J, the junction contained 2 bases not matched to a gene. CDR3 amino acids: CASSLLAGTNTGELFF. CDR3 sequence (DNA): TGTGCCAGCAGCTTATTAGCGGGAACGAACACCGGGGAGCTGTTTTTT. Using reference TRBV7-7 and TRBJ2-2 for the parts outside the CDR3, the full variable domain is GAGVSQSPRYKVTKRGQDVTLRCDPISSHATLYWYQQALGQGPEFLTYFNYEAQPDKSGLPSDRFSAERPEGSISTLTIQRTEQRDSAMYRCASSLLAGTNTGELFFGEGSRLTVL.

The rearrangement joins TRBV24-1 to TRBJ2-1, with TRBD2 matching 12 bases. Germline V gene data show CDR1 as KGHDR and CDR2 as SFDVKD. The CDR3 has 14 amino acids. The V segment lost 9 bases and the J segment 8 bases; nucleotides outside the gene matches: 7. The CDR3 DNA is TGTGCCACCTCTAGCGGGAGGGCCATGGATGAGCAGTTCTTC. Translation: CATSSGRAMDEQFF.

V and J are TRBV7-2 and TRBJ2-7, with TRBD1 matching 8 bases. CDR1 SGHTA and CDR2 FQGNSA come from the germline V gene. This CDR3 is 13 amino acids long. V gave up 4 bases and J gave up 7 bases; unmatched junction bases: 6. CDR3 protein: CASSWRTGREQYF. CDR3 nucleotides: TGTGCCAGCAGCTGGCGGACAGGGCGAGAGCAGTACTTC.

This chain joins TRBV12-3 or TRBV12-4 and TRBJ2-1, with D possibly being TRBD2 (6 bases). This CDR3 contains 14 residues. V gave up 8 bases and J gave up 4 bases, with 15 bases separating them. The CDR3: CASGEGLPYNEQFF. DNA of the CDR3: TGTGCCAGCGGTGAGGGACTCCCTTACAATGAGCAGTTCTTC.

The CDR3 DNA reads TGTGCCAGCAGTACTGGGACAGGGGCATCCTACGAGCAGTACTTC. Its translation: CASSTGTGASYEQYF. The chain links TRBV12-3 or TRBV12-4 to TRBJ2-7, with 10 bases lining up with TRBD1. CDR3 size: 15 residues. The J segment lost 1 base and the V segment lost 5 bases, leaving 5 bases of the junction unmatched.

The V gene is TRBV4-2, the J gene TRBJ1-2; TRBD1 aligns across 9 bases. The CDR3 has 17 residues. The V gene end was trimmed by 4 bases and the J gene end by 3 bases; junction bases not matched to a gene: 12. Germline loops: CDR1 LGHNA, CDR2 YNFKEQ. As DNA, the CDR3 is TGTGCCAGCAGCCCTACAAGTACAGGGGGCGACCACTATGGCTACACCTTC. It translates to CASSPTSTGGDHYGYTF.

This clonotype appeared a single time. The J gene is TRBJ2-5, the V gene TRBV29-1; TRBD2 matches 9 bases. Trimming took 7 bases from V and 5 from J; bases not matched to a gene: 17. In germline, CDR1 is SQVTM, CDR2 ANQGSEA. This CDR3 is 16 amino acids long. The CDR3 DNA is TGCAGCGCGGTGGGCGGGAGGGCCGTAGGAATCGAGACCCAGTACTTC. Its translation is CSAVGGRAVGIETQYF.

This chain links TRBV15 with TRBJ1-1, with 9 bases lining up with TRBD1. Germline trimming cut 9 bases from V and 0 bases from J; bases unmatched to any gene: 8. The CDR3 runs 15 residues. Germline V gives CDR1 LNHNV, CDR2 YYDKDF (reference sequence). The CDR3, as DNA: TGTGCCACAAAACAGGGGGCCGGGATGAACACTGAAGCTTTCTTT. Amino acid sequence: CATKQGAGMNTEAFF.

The gene calls are TRBV30 and TRBJ1-2, with D uncertain. CDR3 length: 12 residues. V was clipped by 4 bases and J by 4 bases, with 10 bases between them. In germline, CDR1 is GTSNPN, CDR2 SVGIG (reference sequence). The CDR3 DNA sequence: TGTGCCTGGACAGGAAGCTTCTATGGCTACACCTTC. Its translation: CAWTGSFYGYTF.

The chain couples TRBV23-1 to TRBJ2-5, with a possible D match to TRBD2 (6 bases). TRBV23-1 is identified as an open reading frame with a role that is uncertain. V lost 4 bases and J 13 bases, leaving 16 bases between the germline ends. The CDR3 runs 12 residues. The CDR3: CASSRCHCGVYF. CDR3 DNA: TGCGCCAGCAGTCGGTGCCACTGCGGGGTGTACTTC.

The chain carries TRBV28 and TRBJ2-7; either TRBD1 or TRBD2 may supply D (5 bases each). Germline V gene sequence: CDR1 MDHEN, CDR2 SYDVKM. This CDR3 region has 12 residues. Trimming took 2 bases from V and 7 from J, leaving 9 bases between them. CDR3 sequence (DNA): TGTGCCAGCAGTTTAGGGACGGGTGAGCAGTACTTC. Its translation is CASSLGTGEQYF.